The 22 T cell receptor beta chains in this list originate from one sample, sequenced in a study of siplizumab effects on memory and regulatory T cells. Assay used: immunoSEQ multiplex PCR; TCRdb lists only in-frame clones, some missing. Seen here are tens of thousands of clones, about 89% observed once, and the top ten hold approximately 30%. Material: CD8+ T cells sorted from blood. Every receptor here comes from a human donor in good health.

This chain links TRBV19 with TRBJ2-1; 12 nucleotides agree with TRBD2. This CDR3 comprises 15 residues. With 5 bases clipped from V and 2 bases from J, the junction kept 1 base outside the gene matches. Germline V gene sequence: CDR1 LNHDA, CDR2 SQIVND (reference sequence). The CDR3 region is CASSLAGGTYNEQFF. CDR3 nucleotide sequence: TGTGCCAGTAGTCTAGCGGGGGGGACCTACAATGAGCAGTTCTTC.

This chain joins TRBV6-1 and TRBJ1-6; D is undetermined. The CDR3 sequence is 15 residues long. The germline CDR1 and CDR2 sequences are MNHNS and SASEGT. V was clipped by 2 bases and J by 8 bases, with 13 bases between them. CDR3 sequence (DNA): TGTGCCAGCAGTGAAAAGGGCCTGGATTATTCACCCCTCCACTTT. This gives the protein CASSEKGLDYSPLHF.

The chain has TRBV7-9 and TRBJ2-3; 7 bases agree with TRBD2. CDR1 is SEHNR and CDR2 is FQNEAQ in the germline V gene (reference sequence). V lost 4 bases and J lost 7; bases outside the gene matches: 11. CDR3 length equals 15 residues. CDR3 protein: CASSSLAEPGYTQYF. DNA for the CDR3: TGTGCCAGCAGCTCTCTAGCGGAGCCAGGGTATACGCAGTATTTT.

The rearrangement links TRBV2 to TRBJ1-1; 9 bases line up with TRBD1. Trimming removed 6 bases from V and 8 bases from J; junction bases left unmatched: 4. This CDR3 has 12 residues. The germline V gene encodes CDR1 SNHLY and CDR2 FYNNEI. The CDR3 nucleotides read TGTGCCAGCAGGACCGGGACAGGGGAAGCTTTCTTT. The encoded protein is CASRTGTGEAFF.

A few counts support this clone. The chain carries TRBV27 and TRBJ1-2, with TRBD1 identical over 7 bases. The CDR3 is 15 amino acids. Germline V gene lookup returns CDR1 MNHEY and CDR2 SMNVEV (reference sequence). Germline trimming cut 0 bases from V and 8 bases from J; bases unmatched to any gene: 9. The CDR3 coding sequence is TGTGCCAGCAGTTTATCTAGGGGGCTCCTAGCCGGCTACACCTTC. Protein product: CASSLSRGLLAGYTF.

The V gene is TRBV27, the J gene TRBJ2-7, with no clear D. The CDR3 is made up of 14 amino acids. Trimming cost V 0 bases and J 4 bases, with 10 bases left between them. Germline V CDR1 and CDR2: MNHEY, SMNVEV (reference sequence). Here the CDR3 DNA reads TGTGCCAGCAGTTTATCGGCAGAAGGGTACGAGCAGTACTTC. This sequence encodes CASSLSAEGYEQYF.

This clone has more than one count but fewer than ten. The same CDR3 is also encoded by other DNA sequences in this sample. The chain combines TRBV18 with TRBJ2-1; 8 bases align to TRBD2. Germline lookup yields CDR1 KGHSH and CDR2 LQKENI. CDR3 length: 14 residues. After removal of 1 base from V and 5 bases from J, the junction contained 1 base not matched to a gene. CDR3 amino acids: CASSPQTSDNEQFF. For the CDR3, the DNA is TGTGCCAGCTCACCACAGACTAGCGACAATGAGCAGTTCTTC.

V gene TRBV25-1 combines with J gene TRBJ2-1; D unresolved. Germline CDR1 reads MGHDK; CDR2 reads SYGVNS. This CDR3 is built from 15 residues. The V end lost 2 bases, the J end lost 5 bases, and 13 bases lay between the germline ends. The CDR3 protein is CASSEEVSLHNEQFF. The CDR3 DNA reads TGTGCCAGCAGTGAAGAGGTTAGCCTCCACAATGAGCAGTTCTTC.

This clone occurred once. The chain recombines TRBV29-1 with TRBJ1-3; 8 bases agree with TRBD1. Trimming took 4 bases from V and 4 from J; bases not matched to a gene: 6. The germline CDR1 and CDR2 sequences are SQVTM and ANQGSEA. This CDR3 is 14 amino acids long. Written as DNA, the CDR3 is TGCAGCGTTGCCTCAGGGGGCCTAGGAAACACCATATATTTT. This translates into CSVASGGLGNTIYF.

The rearrangement links TRBV7-9 to TRBJ2-5, with TRBD2 identical over 10 bases. V lost 0 bases, J lost 6 bases, and 7 bases stayed unmatched. Per germline, CDR1 SEHNR and CDR2 FQNEAQ (reference sequence). The CDR3 contains 16 residues. CDR3 sequence: CASSLAGTSAEKTQYF. CDR3 nucleotide sequence: TGTGCCAGCAGCTTAGCCGGGACTAGCGCGGAAAAGACCCAGTACTTC.

The sample holds one count of this clone. V usage is TRBV5-6 and J usage is TRBJ2-7; a weak D match, TRBD2 (7 bases). Germline lookup yields CDR1 SGHDT and CDR2 YYEEEE. The length of the CDR3 is 14 residues. V was shortened by 4 bases and J by 4 bases, with 15 bases between the two germline ends. The chain's CDR3 is CASSLGGGRYEQYF. CDR3 in DNA: TGTGCCAGCAGCCTTGGCGGGGGCAGGTACGAGCAGTACTTC.

This chain connects TRBV19 to TRBJ1-1; possibly TRBD1 for D (6 bases). The CDR3 sequence is 14 residues long. The V gene's germline CDR1 is LNHDA and CDR2 SQIVND (reference sequence). The V end was cut by 5 bases, the J end by 6 bases, with 16 bases between. The CDR3 is CASSALTGNPEAFF. The CDR3 DNA reads TGTGCCAGTAGTGCCTTGACAGGAAACCCTGAAGCTTTCTTT. The entire variable domain, with the rest obtained from reference TRBV19 and TRBJ1-1, is as follows: DGGITQSPKYLFRKEGQNVTLSCEQNLNHDAMYWYRQDPGQGLRLIYYSQIVNDFQKGDIAEGYSVSREKKESFPLTVTSAQKNPTAFYLCASSALTGNPEAFFGQGTRLTVV.

The rearrangement links TRBV7-6 to TRBJ2-1; tentatively, D is TRBD1 (6 bases). Germline assignment: CDR1 SGHVS and CDR2 FNYEAQ. The CDR3 length is 16 residues. The V and J ends lost 10 bases and 8 bases respectively, with 27 bases between them. This chain's CDR3 is CAKNPLTGIGEDEQFF. CDR3 bases: TGTGCCAAAAACCCCCTAACAGGGATTGGAGAGGATGAGCAGTTCTTC.

The chain employs TRBV30 and TRBJ1-4; D gene uncertain. CDR3 size: 8 residues. Germline values: CDR1 GTSNPN, CDR2 SVGIG (reference sequence). CDR3 nucleotides: TGTGCTCGTGAAAAACTGTTTTTT. Its translation: CAREKLFF.

The chain uses TRBV6-1 and TRBJ2-7; no clear D gene. In germline, CDR1 is MNHNS, CDR2 SASEGT. This CDR3 spans 17 amino acids. V lost 0 bases to trimming and J lost 6 bases, with 21 bases between them. This chain's CDR3 is CASSEAQVVPGDREQYF. CDR3 coding DNA: TGTGCCAGCAGTGAAGCGCAGGTAGTCCCCGGCGATCGCGAGCAGTACTTC.

The V call is TRBV15, the J call TRBJ2-5; D is unresolved. The germline CDR1 and CDR2 sequences are LNHNV and YYDKDF (reference sequence). Trimming shortened V by 0 bases and J by 1 base, and 9 bases separated the two germline ends. The CDR3 consists of 15 residues. CDR3 sequence: CATSRERTLQETQYF. The CDR3 region has the DNA TGTGCCACCAGCAGAGAACGGACCCTCCAAGAGACCCAGTACTTC.

The chain joins TRBV5-1 to TRBJ1-6; 8 nucleotides line up with TRBD1. This CDR3 contains 15 residues. Per the germline V gene, CDR1 is SGHRS and CDR2 is YFSETQ. The V gene end was trimmed by 0 bases and the J gene end by 8 bases; junction bases not matched to a gene: 4. Written as DNA, the CDR3 is TGCGCCAGCAGCTTGGTTGGGACAGGCGATTCACCCCTCCACTTT. Its protein product is CASSLVGTGDSPLHF.

V usage is TRBV7-3 and J usage is TRBJ2-3; TRBD2 aligns across 8 bases. This CDR3 spans 14 amino acids. CDR1 is SGHTA and CDR2 is FQGTGA in the germline V gene. Germline trimming cut 3 bases from V and 4 bases from J; bases unmatched to any gene: 3. The CDR3 DNA follows: TGTGCCAGCAGCTTGACGGGAGGGGCAGATACGCAGTATTTT. Translated: CASSLTGGADTQYF. The whole variable domain, remainder taken from reference TRBV7-3 and TRBJ2-3, is GAGVSQTPSNKVTEKGKYVELRCDPISGHTALYWYRQSLGQGPEFLIYFQGTGAADDSGLPNDRFFAVRPEGSVSTLKIQRTERGDSAVYLCASSLTGGADTQYFGPGTRLTVL.

The V gene is TRBV5-4, the J gene TRBJ2-3; tentative D call: TRBD2 (5 bases). V gave up 4 bases and J gave up 0 bases, with 21 bases separating them. This CDR3 spans 18 amino acids. CDR1 SGHNT and CDR2 YYREEE come from the germline V gene (reference sequence). CDR3 loop: CASSPEVAERTSTDTQYF. The CDR3 bases are TGTGCCAGCAGCCCCGAAGTCGCGGAACGGACTAGCACAGATACGCAGTATTTT.

The chain combines TRBV19 with TRBJ2-1; 11 bases match TRBD2. The germline V gene has CDR1 LNHDA and CDR2 SQIVND (reference sequence). The CDR3 sequence is 15 residues long. The V gene end was trimmed by 7 bases and the J gene end by 4 bases; junction bases not matched to a gene: 6. DNA for the CDR3: TGTGCCAGTACCCTTAGCGGGAGGGAATACAATGAGCAGTTCTTC. Protein: CASTLSGREYNEQFF. The full variable domain, with the rest looked up from reference TRBV19 and TRBJ2-1, is DGGITQSPKYLFRKEGQNVTLSCEQNLNHDAMYWYRQDPGQGLRLIYYSQIVNDFQKGDIAEGYSVSREKKESFPLTVTSAQKNPTAFYLCASTLSGREYNEQFFGPGTRLTVL.

This chain links TRBV19 with TRBJ2-7; no clear D. V dropped 5 bases and J dropped 2 bases, with 10 bases sitting between them. The germline V gene has CDR1 LNHDA and CDR2 SQIVND (reference sequence). There are 13 residues in the CDR3. CDR3 region: CASSYGRTYEQYF. The DNA for the CDR3 is TGTGCCAGTAGTTATGGCAGAACCTACGAGCAGTACTTC.

The chain is built from TRBV4-1 and TRBJ1-1; D unclear. The CDR3 consists of 14 residues. Germline lookup yields CDR1 MGHRA and CDR2 YSYEKL. Deletions cut 3 bases from V and 5 bases from J, with 13 bases between. Here the CDR3 reads CASSQRAVTTEAFF. CDR3 coding DNA: TGCGCCAGCAGCCAGAGGGCCGTCACAACTGAAGCTTTCTTT.